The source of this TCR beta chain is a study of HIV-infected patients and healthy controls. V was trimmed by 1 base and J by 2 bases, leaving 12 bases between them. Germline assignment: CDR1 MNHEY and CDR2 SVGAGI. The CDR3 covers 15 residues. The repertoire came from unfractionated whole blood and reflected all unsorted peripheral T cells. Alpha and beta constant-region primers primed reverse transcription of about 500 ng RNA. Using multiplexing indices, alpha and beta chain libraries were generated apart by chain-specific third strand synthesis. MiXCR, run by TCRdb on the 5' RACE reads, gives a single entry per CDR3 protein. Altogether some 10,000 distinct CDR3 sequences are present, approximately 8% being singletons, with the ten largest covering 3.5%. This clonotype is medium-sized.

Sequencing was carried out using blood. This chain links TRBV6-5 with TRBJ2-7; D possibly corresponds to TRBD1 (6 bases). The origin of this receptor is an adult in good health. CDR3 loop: CASSYLLRGTYEQYF. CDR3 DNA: TGTGCCAGCAGTTACTTGCTCAGGGGAACCTACGAGCAGTACTTC.